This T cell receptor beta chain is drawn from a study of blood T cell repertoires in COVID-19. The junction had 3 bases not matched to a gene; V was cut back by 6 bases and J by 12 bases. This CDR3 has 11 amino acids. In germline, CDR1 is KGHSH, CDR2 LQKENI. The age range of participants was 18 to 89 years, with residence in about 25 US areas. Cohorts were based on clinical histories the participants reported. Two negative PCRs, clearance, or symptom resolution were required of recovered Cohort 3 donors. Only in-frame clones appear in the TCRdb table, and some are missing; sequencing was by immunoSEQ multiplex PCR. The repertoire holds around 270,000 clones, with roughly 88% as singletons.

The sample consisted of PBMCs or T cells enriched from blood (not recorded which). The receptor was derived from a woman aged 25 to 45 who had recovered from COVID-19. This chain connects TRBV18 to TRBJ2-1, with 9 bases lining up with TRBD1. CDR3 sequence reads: CASSPDRGQFF. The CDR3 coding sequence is TGTGCCAGCTCCCCGGACAGGGGGCAGTTCTTC.